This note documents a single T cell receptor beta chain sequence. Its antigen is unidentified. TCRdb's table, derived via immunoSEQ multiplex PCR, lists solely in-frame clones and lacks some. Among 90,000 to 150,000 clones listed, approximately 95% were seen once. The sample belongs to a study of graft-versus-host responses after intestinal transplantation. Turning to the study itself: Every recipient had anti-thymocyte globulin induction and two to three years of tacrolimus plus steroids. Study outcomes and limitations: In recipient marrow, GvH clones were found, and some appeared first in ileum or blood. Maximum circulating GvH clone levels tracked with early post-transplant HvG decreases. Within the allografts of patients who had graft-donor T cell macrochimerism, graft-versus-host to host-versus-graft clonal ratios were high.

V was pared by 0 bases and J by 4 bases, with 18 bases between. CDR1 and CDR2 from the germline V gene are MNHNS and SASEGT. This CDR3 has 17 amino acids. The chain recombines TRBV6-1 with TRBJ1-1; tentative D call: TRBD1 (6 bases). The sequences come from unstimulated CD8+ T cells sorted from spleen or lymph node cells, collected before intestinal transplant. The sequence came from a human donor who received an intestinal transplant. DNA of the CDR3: TGTGCCAGCAGTGAAGCTGGGCACAGGGATCGGGGCACTGAAGCTTTCTTT. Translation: CASSEAGHRDRGTEAFF.